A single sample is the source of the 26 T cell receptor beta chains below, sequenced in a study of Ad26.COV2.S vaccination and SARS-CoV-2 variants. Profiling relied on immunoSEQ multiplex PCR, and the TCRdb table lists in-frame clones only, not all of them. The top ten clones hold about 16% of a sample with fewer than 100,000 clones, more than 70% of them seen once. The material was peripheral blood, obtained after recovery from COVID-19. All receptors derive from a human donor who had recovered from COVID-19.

The CDR3 protein is CASSSEPSGRSYEQYF. For the CDR3, the DNA is TGTGCCAGCAGCTCGGAGCCTAGCGGGAGAAGCTACGAGCAGTACTTC. The chain joins TRBV5-5 to TRBJ2-7; 10 bases fit TRBD2. The CDR3 extends over 16 amino acids. The V gene end was trimmed by 3 bases and the J gene end by 3 bases; junction bases not matched to a gene: 9. Per germline, CDR1 SGHKS and CDR2 YYEKEE (reference sequence).

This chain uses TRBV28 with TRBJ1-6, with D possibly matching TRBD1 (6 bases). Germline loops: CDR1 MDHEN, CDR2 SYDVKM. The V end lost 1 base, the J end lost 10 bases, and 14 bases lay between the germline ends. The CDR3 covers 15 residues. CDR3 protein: CASSLSGGLWSPLHF. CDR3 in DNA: TGTGCCAGCAGTTTATCGGGGGGCTTGTGGTCACCCCTCCACTTT.

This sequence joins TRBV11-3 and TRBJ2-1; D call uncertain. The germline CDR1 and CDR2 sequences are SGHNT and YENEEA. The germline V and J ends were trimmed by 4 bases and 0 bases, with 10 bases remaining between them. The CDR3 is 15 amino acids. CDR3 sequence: CASSSWDRSYNEQFF. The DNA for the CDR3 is TGTGCCAGCAGCTCATGGGATCGCTCCTACAATGAGCAGTTCTTC.

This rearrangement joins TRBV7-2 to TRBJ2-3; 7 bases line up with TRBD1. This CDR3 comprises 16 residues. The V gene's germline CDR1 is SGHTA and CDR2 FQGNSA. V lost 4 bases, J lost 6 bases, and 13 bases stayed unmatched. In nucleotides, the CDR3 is TGTGCCAGCAGCTCCCGTGACAGGGCTACCGGGGATACGCAGTATTTT. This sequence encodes CASSSRDRATGDTQYF.

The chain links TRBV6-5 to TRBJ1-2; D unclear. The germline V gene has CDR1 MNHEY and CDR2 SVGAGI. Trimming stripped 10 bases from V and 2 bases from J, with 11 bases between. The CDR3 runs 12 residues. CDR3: CATYTINYGYTF. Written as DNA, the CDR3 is TGTGCCACCTACACAATCAACTATGGCTACACCTTC.

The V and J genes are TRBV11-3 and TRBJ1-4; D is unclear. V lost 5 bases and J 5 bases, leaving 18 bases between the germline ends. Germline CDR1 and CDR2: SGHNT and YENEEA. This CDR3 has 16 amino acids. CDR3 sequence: CASSPIRGGSNEKLFF. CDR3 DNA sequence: TGTGCCAGCAGCCCGATTCGGGGAGGGTCAAATGAAAAACTGTTTTTT. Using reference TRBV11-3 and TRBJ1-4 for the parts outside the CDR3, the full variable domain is EAGVVQSPRYKIIEKKQPVAFWCNPISGHNTLYWYLQNLGQGPELLIRYENEEAVDDSQLPKDRFSAERLKGVDSTLKIQPAELGDSAVYLCASSPIRGGSNEKLFFGSGTQLSVL.

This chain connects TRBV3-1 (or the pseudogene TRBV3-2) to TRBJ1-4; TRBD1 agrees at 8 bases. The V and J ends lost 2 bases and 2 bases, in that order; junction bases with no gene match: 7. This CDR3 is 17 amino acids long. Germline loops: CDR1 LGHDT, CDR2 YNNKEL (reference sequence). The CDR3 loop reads CASSQTGGRATNEKLFF. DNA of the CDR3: TGTGCCAGCAGCCAAACAGGGGGAAGGGCGACTAATGAAAAACTGTTTTTT.

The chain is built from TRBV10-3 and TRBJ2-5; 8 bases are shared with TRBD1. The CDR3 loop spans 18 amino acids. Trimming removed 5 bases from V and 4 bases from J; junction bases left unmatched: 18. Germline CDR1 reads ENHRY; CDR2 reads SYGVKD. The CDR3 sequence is CAISQRLQGASGPETQYF. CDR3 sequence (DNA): TGTGCCATCAGTCAGAGACTTCAGGGGGCGTCTGGCCCAGAGACCCAGTACTTC.

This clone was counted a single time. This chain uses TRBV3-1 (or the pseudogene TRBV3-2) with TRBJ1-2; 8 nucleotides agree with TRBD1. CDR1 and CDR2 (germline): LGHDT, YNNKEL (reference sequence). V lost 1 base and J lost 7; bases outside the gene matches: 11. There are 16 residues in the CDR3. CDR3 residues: CASSQAPRQGIGGYTF. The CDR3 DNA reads TGTGCCAGCAGCCAAGCCCCCCGACAGGGGATAGGTGGCTACACCTTC.

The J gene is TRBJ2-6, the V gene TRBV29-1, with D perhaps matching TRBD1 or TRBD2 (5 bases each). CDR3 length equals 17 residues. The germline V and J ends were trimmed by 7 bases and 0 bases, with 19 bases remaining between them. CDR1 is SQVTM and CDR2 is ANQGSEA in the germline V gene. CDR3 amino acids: CSASIGTRLSGANVLTF. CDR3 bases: TGCAGCGCATCAATCGGGACGCGACTCTCTGGGGCCAACGTCCTGACTTTC. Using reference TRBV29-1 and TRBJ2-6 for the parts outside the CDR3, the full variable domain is SAVISQKPSRDICQRGTSLTIQCQVDSQVTMMFWYRQQPGQSLTLIATANQGSEATYESGFVIDKFPISRPNLTFSTLTVSNMSPEDSSIYLCSASIGTRLSGANVLTFGAGSRLTVL.

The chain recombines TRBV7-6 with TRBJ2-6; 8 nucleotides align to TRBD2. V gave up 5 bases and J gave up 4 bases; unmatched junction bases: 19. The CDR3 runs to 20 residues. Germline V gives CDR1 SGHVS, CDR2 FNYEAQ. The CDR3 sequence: CASSLHPAGGPVAGANVLTF. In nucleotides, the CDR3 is TGTGCCAGCAGCCTCCATCCCGCGGGAGGTCCGGTGGCAGGGGCCAACGTCCTGACTTTC.

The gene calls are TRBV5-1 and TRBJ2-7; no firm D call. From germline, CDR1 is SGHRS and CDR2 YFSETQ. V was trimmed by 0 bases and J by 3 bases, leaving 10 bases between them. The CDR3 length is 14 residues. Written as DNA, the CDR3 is TGCGCCAGCAGCTTGGCCCGGATCGACTACGAGCAGTACTTC. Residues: CASSLARIDYEQYF.

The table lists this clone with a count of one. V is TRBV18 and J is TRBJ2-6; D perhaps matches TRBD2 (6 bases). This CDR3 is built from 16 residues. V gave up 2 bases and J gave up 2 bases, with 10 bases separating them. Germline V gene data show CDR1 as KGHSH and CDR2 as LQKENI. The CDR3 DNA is TGTGCCAGCTCACCAATCTCGGGGGCTGGGGCCAACGTCCTGACTTTC. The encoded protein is CASSPISGAGANVLTF.

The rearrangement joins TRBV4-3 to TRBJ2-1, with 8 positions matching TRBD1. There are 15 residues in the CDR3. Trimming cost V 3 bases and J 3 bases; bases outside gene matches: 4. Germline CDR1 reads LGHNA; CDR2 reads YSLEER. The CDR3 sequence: CASSHWTGIYNEQFF. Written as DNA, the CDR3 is TGCGCCAGCAGCCATTGGACAGGGATCTACAATGAGCAGTTCTTC.

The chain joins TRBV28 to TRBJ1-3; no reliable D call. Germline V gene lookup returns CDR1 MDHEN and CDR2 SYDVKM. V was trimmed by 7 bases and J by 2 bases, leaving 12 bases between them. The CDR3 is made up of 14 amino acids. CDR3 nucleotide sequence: TGTGCCAGCACCCTCTTTGGAGCTGGAAACACCATATATTTT. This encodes CASTLFGAGNTIYF. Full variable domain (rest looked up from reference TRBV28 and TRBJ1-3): DVKVTQSSRYLVKRTGEKVFLECVQDMDHENMFWYRQDPGLGLRLIYFSYDVKMKEKGDIPEGYSVSREKKERFSLILESASTNQTSMYLCASTLFGAGNTIYFGEGSWLTVV.

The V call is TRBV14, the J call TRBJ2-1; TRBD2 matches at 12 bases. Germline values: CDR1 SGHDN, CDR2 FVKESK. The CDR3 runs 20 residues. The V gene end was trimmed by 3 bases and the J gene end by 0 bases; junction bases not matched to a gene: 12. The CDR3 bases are TGTGCCAGCAGCCACCCCCTGGGACTAGCGGGCCTCTTCTCCTACAATGAGCAGTTCTTC. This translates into CASSHPLGLAGLFSYNEQFF.

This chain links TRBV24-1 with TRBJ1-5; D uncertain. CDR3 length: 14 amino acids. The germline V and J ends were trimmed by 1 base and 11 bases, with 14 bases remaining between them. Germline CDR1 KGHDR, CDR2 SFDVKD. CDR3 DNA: TGTGCCACCAGTGATTTAAGGGAGAGTAGGGCCCAGCATTTT. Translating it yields CATSDLRESRAQHF.

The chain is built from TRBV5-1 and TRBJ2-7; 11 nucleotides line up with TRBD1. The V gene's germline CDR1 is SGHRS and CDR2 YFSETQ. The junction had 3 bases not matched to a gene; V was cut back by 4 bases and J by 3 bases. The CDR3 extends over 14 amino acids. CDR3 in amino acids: CASSPGTGGYEQYF. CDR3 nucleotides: TGCGCCAGCAGCCCCGGGACAGGGGGCTACGAGCAGTACTTC. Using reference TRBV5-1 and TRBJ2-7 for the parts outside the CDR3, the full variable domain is KAGVTQTPRYLIKTRGQQVTLSCSPISGHRSVSWYQQTPGQGLQFLFEYFSETQRNKGNFPGRFSGRQFSNSRSEMNVSTLELGDSALYLCASSPGTGGYEQYFGPGTRLTVT.

The CDR3 here is CASSLDVSLSYNEQFF. The DNA for the CDR3 is TGTGCCAGCAGCTTAGATGTCAGTTTGTCCTACAATGAGCAGTTCTTC. The chain links TRBV7-9 to TRBJ2-1; D unresolved. V lost 1 base and J 1 base, leaving 11 bases between the germline ends. Germline CDR1 is SEHNR and CDR2 is FQNEAQ (reference sequence). The CDR3 has 16 residues.

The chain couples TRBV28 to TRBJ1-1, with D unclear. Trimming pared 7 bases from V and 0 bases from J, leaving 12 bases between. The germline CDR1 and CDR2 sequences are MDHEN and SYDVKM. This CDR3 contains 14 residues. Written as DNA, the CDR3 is TGTGCCAGCACCATAGGGCAGCTGAACACTGAAGCTTTCTTT. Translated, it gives CASTIGQLNTEAFF. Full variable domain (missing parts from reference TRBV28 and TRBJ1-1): DVKVTQSSRYLVKRTGEKVFLECVQDMDHENMFWYRQDPGLGLRLIYFSYDVKMKEKGDIPEGYSVSREKKERFSLILESASTNQTSMYLCASTIGQLNTEAFFGQGTRLTVV.

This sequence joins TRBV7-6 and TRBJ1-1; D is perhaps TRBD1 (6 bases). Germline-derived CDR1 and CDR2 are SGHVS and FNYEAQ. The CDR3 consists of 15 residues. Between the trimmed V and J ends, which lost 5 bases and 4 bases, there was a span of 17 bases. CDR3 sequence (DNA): TGTGCCAGCAGCCCCGCGGGGGGCGGGGGCACTGAAGCTTTCTTT. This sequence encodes CASSPAGGGGTEAFF.

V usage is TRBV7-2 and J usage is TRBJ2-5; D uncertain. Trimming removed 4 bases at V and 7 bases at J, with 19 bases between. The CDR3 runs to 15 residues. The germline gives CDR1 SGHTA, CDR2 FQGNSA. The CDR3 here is CASSYPSDGFGTQYF. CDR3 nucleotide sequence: TGTGCCAGCAGCTACCCCTCGGACGGCTTCGGGACCCAGTACTTC.

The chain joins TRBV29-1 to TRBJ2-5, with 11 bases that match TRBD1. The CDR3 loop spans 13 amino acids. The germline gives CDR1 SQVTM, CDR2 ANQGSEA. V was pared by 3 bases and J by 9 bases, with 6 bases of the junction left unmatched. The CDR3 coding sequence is TGCAGCGTTGATATAGTGGGACAGGGGGCCCAGTACTTC. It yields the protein CSVDIVGQGAQYF.

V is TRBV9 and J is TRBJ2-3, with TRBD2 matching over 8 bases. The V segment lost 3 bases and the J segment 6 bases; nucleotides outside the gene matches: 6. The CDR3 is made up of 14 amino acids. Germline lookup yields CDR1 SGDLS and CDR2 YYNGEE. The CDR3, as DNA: TGTGCCAGCAGCGCCGGGACTAGAGGGGATACGCAGTATTTT. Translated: CASSAGTRGDTQYF.

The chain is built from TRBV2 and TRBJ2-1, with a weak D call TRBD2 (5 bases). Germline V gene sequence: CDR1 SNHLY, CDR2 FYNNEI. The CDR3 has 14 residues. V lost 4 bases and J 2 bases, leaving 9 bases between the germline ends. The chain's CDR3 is CASSASLAYNEQFF. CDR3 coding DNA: TGTGCCAGCAGTGCATCACTAGCCTACAATGAGCAGTTCTTC.

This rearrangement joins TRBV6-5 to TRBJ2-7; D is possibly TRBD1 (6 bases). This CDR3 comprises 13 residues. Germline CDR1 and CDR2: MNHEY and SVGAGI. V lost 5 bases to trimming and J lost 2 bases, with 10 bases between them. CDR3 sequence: CASSRQVAYEQYF. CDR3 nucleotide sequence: TGTGCCAGCAGTCGACAGGTTGCCTACGAGCAGTACTTC.